A selection of T cell receptor beta chains follows, all from one sample in a study of cytomegalovirus exposure and HLA in healthy donors. Method: immunoSEQ multiplex PCR; TCRdb's copy keeps in-frame clones and lacks some. The sample gives 90,000 to 150,000 clones, around 80% of which show up once; 0.2% to 0.3% is in the top ten. Sequencing was done on a sample of PBMCs. These receptors all stem from a man aged 45-65 years in good health and CMV-seronegative. The CDR3 runs from the conserved cysteine through the conserved F or W. D genes are given only for firm matches. Size is omitted from some rows. Given values are once, few, many or a class for expanded clones.

J: TRBJ2-7; D: TRBD1; V: TRBV19; size: few; DNA: TGTGCCAGTAGTGGGACAGGGGGTCCCTACGAGCAGTACTTC; CDR3: CASSGTGGPYEQYF
J: TRBJ2-7; D: NA; V: TRBV29-1; size: NA; DNA: TGCAGCGTTGATGTGGGAGGGGGCGAGCAGTACTTC; CDR3: CSVDVGGGEQYF
J: TRBJ2-5; D: TRBD2; V: TRBV4-2; size: NA; DNA: TGTGCCAGCAGCCAAGACCGGAGGGAGGGAGAGACCCAGTACTTC; CDR3: CASSQDRREGETQYF
J: TRBJ2-7; D: TRBD2; V: TRBV19; size: NA; DNA: TGTGCCAGTAGTATAGTCTGGATTTCTGCTAGCGGGTTCTCCTACGAGCAGTACTTC; CDR3: CASSIVWISASGFSYEQYF
J: TRBJ2-7; D: NA; V: TRBV6-5; size: NA; DNA: TGTGCCAGCAGTTATCCCGGGGATCACGAGCAGTACTTC; CDR3: CASSYPGDHEQYF
J: TRBJ2-2; D: NA; V: TRBV5-1; size: NA; DNA: TGCGCCAGCAGCTTGGGGACACTTCCCACCGGGGAGCTGTTTTTT; CDR3: CASSLGTLPTGELFF
J: TRBJ2-7; D: TRBD1; V: TRBV19; size: NA; DNA: TGTGCCAGTAGTATAACAGGGGCGTTAGACGAGCAGTACTTC; CDR3: CASSITGALDEQYF
J: TRBJ2-1; D: NA; V: TRBV5-1; size: NA; DNA: TGCGCCAGCAGTAGCGGGATGGGACAGACCTACAATGAGCAGTTCTTC; CDR3: CASSSGMGQTYNEQFF
J: TRBJ1-1; D: NA; V: TRBV7-6; size: few; DNA: TGTGCCAGCAGCTTAACAGGAAACACTGAAGCTTTCTTT; CDR3: CASSLTGNTEAFF
J: TRBJ2-1; D: NA; V: TRBV6-5; size: NA; DNA: TGTGCCAGCAGTTGGAGGGGTTTCTACAATGAGCAGTTCTTC; CDR3: CASSWRGFYNEQFF
J: TRBJ2-7; D: NA; V: TRBV7-9; size: NA; DNA: TGTGCCAGCACTTCCCCCCCTTCATCGGGTGAGCAGTACTTC; CDR3: CASTSPPSSGEQYF
J: TRBJ2-7; D: NA; V: TRBV29-1; size: NA; DNA: TGCAGCGTTGAAGTGCCAGGGAACCCCTACGAGCAGTACTTC; CDR3: CSVEVPGNPYEQYF
J: TRBJ1-5; D: NA; V: TRBV6-5; size: NA; DNA: TGTGCCAGCAGTCCCATTAGCAATCAGCCCCAGCATTTT; CDR3: CASSPISNQPQHF
J: TRBJ2-7; D: NA; V: TRBV6-6; size: few; DNA: TGTGCCAGCAGTTACTGGCTAGCCTCCTACGAGCAGTACTTC; CDR3: CASSYWLASYEQYF
J: TRBJ2-3; D: TRBD1; V: TRBV5-6; size: NA; DNA: TGTGCCAGCACCGACAGGGTCGGCACAGATACGCAGTATTTT; CDR3: CASTDRVGTDTQYF
J: TRBJ1-4; D: NA; V: TRBV5-1; size: few; DNA: TGCGCCAGCAGCTTGGATTCACCCGGGTATGAAAAACTGTTTTTT; CDR3: CASSLDSPGYEKLFF
J: TRBJ1-3; D: NA; V: TRBV27; size: NA; DNA: TGTGCCAGCAGCAGCCTCGAGACAGGATATGGAAACACCATATATTTT; CDR3: CASSSLETGYGNTIYF
J: TRBJ2-1; D: TRBD2; V: TRBV7-9; size: NA; DNA: TGTGCCAGCAGCACCGCGGGGGGCCATGAGCAGTTCTTC; CDR3: CASSTAGGHEQFF
J: TRBJ1-1; D: NA; V: TRBV5-4; size: NA; DNA: TGTGCCAGCAGCCTTCCGGGGGGTGAAGCTTTCTTT; CDR3: CASSLPGGEAFF
J: TRBJ2-7; D: TRBD2; V: TRBV7-8; size: NA; DNA: TGTGCCAGCAGCTTTTGGACTAGCGAAGGCGAGCAGTACTTC; CDR3: CASSFWTSEGEQYF
J: TRBJ2-7; D: NA; V: TRBV28; size: once; DNA: TGTGCCAGCAAAGACAAGACCTACGAGCAGTACTTC; CDR3: CASKDKTYEQYF
J: TRBJ2-3; D: NA; V: TRBV7-2; size: NA; DNA: TGTGCCAGCAGCCGATGGGGGCTAGCCGCGGCAGATACGCAGTATTTT; CDR3: CASSRWGLAAADTQYF
J: TRBJ1-5; D: TRBD1; V: TRBV18; size: NA; DNA: TGTGCCAGCTCGTTGAAGGCAGGGGGCAACGGGCAGCCCCAGCATTTT; CDR3: CASSLKAGGNGQPQHF
J: TRBJ2-1; D: TRBD2; V: TRBV7-2; size: NA; DNA: TGTGCCAGCAGCTTAGGAGCGGGGCCATCCTACAATGAGCAGTTCTTC; CDR3: CASSLGAGPSYNEQFF
J: TRBJ1-2; D: TRBD1; V: TRBV7-6; size: NA; DNA: TGTGCCAGCAGCCCCCTGGAGGGGGCTTACTATGGCTACACCTTC; CDR3: CASSPLEGAYYGYTF
J: TRBJ2-7; D: TRBD2; V: TRBV25-1; size: NA; DNA: TGTGCCAGCAGTGAAACGACTAGCGGGGGGAAGGTATACGAGCAGTACTTC; CDR3: CASSETTSGGKVYEQYF
J: TRBJ2-6; D: NA; V: TRBV19; size: once; DNA: TGTGCCAGTAGTATACAGGGCTCCTCTGGGGCCAACGTCCTGACTTTC; CDR3: CASSIQGSSGANVLTF
J: TRBJ2-1; D: TRBD2; V: TRBV2; size: NA; DNA: TGTGCCAGCAGCCGACTAGCCCATGAGCAGTTCTTC; CDR3: CASSRLAHEQFF
J: TRBJ2-5; D: NA; V: TRBV18; size: NA; DNA: TGTGCCAGCTCACTAAAGACAGGTCAAGAGACCCAGTACTTC; CDR3: CASSLKTGQETQYF
J: TRBJ1-4; D: NA; V: TRBV21-1; size: NA; DNA: TGTGCCAGCAGCAAAGTTGTGAGGGATGCTCCGGTAGGCAAACTGTTTTTT; CDR3: CASSKVVRDAPVGKLFF
J: TRBJ2-3; D: NA; V: TRBV7-2; size: NA; DNA: TGTGCCAGCAGCTTAGCCCGACTTGGGGTGGAGGGGCCTACGCAGTATTTT; CDR3: CASSLARLGVEGPTQYF
J: TRBJ2-7; D: TRBD2; V: TRBV6-1; size: NA; DNA: TGTGCCAGCAGTGACGGGACTAGCGGCCCTTACGAGCAGTACTTC; CDR3: CASSDGTSGPYEQYF
J: TRBJ2-2; D: TRBD1; V: TRBV4-3; size: NA; DNA: TGCGCCAGCAGCCGAAACAGGGGAGTAGCCGGGGAGCTGTTTTTT; CDR3: CASSRNRGVAGELFF
J: TRBJ1-1; D: NA; V: TRBV13; size: NA; DNA: TGTGCCAGCAGCTTGAGTGGCTCAAGGGGCACTGAAGCTTTCTTT; CDR3: CASSLSGSRGTEAFF
J: TRBJ1-2; D: NA; V: TRBV19; size: NA; DNA: TGTGCCAGTAGTATATCTACAGCCTCACGTGGCTACACCTTC; CDR3: CASSISTASRGYTF
J: TRBJ1-1; D: NA; V: TRBV2; size: few; DNA: TGTGCCAGCAGGGAGGCTTACACTGAAGCTTTCTTT; CDR3: CASREAYTEAFF
J: TRBJ1-5; D: TRBD1; V: TRBV6-1; size: NA; DNA: TGTGCCAGCAGCAGGGGGAGCAATCAGCCCCAGCATTTT; CDR3: CASSRGSNQPQHF
J: TRBJ1-2; D: NA; V: TRBV7-3; size: NA; DNA: TGTGCCAGCAGCCCACAGGGACGGATAACCTATGGCTACACCTTC; CDR3: CASSPQGRITYGYTF
J: TRBJ1-1; D: TRBD1; V: TRBV5-4; size: NA; DNA: TGTGCCAGCAGCTTTAAGAGGGGACAGGGAATCACTGAAGCTTTCTTT; CDR3: CASSFKRGQGITEAFF
J: TRBJ2-7; D: NA; V: TRBV5-1; size: NA; DNA: TGCGCCAGCAGCCTCCGGGACACAGGCTACGAGCAGTACTTC; CDR3: CASSLRDTGYEQYF
J: TRBJ1-2; D: TRBD1; V: TRBV28; size: NA; DNA: TGTGCCAGCAGGGGCACAGGGGACTATGGCTACACCTTC; CDR3: CASRGTGDYGYTF
J: TRBJ2-1; D: TRBD2; V: TRBV10-3; size: NA; DNA: TGTGCCATCAGTGACCTAGCGGGAGGCTACTCGTCCAATGAGCAGTTCTTC; CDR3: CAISDLAGGYSSNEQFF
J: TRBJ2-7; D: NA; V: TRBV5-8; size: once; DNA: TGTGCCAGCAGCTTGGATGGCAGGCTGTACGAGCAGTACTTC; CDR3: CASSLDGRLYEQYF
J: TRBJ1-1; D: NA; V: TRBV6-5; size: once; DNA: TGTGCCAGCAGTTACTCGAGGGGGACCACTGAAGCTTTCTTT; CDR3: CASSYSRGTTEAFF
J: TRBJ1-1; D: TRBD1; V: TRBV19; size: NA; DNA: TGTGCCAGTAGTAGCCGGGACAGGGATGGGAACACTGAAGCTTTCTTT; CDR3: CASSSRDRDGNTEAFF